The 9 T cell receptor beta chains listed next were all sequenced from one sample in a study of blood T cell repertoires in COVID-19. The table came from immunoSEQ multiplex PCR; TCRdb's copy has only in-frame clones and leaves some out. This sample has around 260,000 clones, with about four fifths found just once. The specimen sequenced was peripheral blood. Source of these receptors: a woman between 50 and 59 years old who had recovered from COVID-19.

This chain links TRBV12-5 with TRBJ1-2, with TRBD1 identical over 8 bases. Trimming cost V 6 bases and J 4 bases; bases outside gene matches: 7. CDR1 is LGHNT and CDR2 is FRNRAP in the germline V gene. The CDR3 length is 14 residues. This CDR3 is CASGNGQGPYGYTF. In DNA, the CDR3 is TGTGCTAGTGGCAACGGACAGGGACCCTATGGCTACACCTTC. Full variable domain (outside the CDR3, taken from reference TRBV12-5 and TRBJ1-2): DARVTQTPRHKVTEMGQEVTMRCQPILGHNTVFWYRQTMMQGLELLAYFRNRAPLDDSGMPKDRFSAEMPDATLATLKIQPSEPRDSAVYFCASGNGQGPYGYTFGSGTRLTVV.

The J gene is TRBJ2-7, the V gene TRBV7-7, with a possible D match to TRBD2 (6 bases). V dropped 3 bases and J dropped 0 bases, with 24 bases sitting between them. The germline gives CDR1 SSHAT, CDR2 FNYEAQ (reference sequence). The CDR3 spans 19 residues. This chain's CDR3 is CASSFSRLWREHPSYEQYF. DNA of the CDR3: TGTGCCAGCAGCTTTAGTAGACTTTGGCGGGAACACCCCTCCTACGAGCAGTACTTC. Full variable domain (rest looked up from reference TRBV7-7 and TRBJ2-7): GAGVSQSPRYKVTKRGQDVTLRCDPISSHATLYWYQQALGQGPEFLTYFNYEAQPDKSGLPSDRFSAERPEGSISTLTIQRTEQRDSAMYRCASSFSRLWREHPSYEQYFGPGTRLTVT.

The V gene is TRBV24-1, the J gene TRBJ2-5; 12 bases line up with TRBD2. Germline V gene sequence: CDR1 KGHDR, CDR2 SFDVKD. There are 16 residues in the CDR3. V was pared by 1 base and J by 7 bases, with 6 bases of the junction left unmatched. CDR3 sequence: CATSDLLAGGRPTQYF. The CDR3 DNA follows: TGTGCCACCAGTGATTTACTAGCGGGGGGCCGACCGACCCAGTACTTC.

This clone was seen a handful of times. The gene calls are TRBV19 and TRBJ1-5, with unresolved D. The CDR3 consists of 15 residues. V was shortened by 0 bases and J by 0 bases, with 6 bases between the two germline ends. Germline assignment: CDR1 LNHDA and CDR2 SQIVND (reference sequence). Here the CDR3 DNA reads TGTGCCAGTAGTATAGACGGTTATAGCAATCAGCCCCAGCATTTT. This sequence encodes CASSIDGYSNQPQHF.

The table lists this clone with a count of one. The CDR3 nucleotides read TGTGCCAGCAGCAACAAGCGGGGGGAATACAATGAGCAGTTCTTC. Protein sequence: CASSNKRGEYNEQFF. The chain combines TRBV7-2 with TRBJ2-1; 9 positions agree with TRBD2. The CDR3 has 15 residues. J was trimmed by 4 bases and V by 5 bases; bases with no gene match: 6. Germline V gene data show CDR1 as SGHTA and CDR2 as FQGNSA.

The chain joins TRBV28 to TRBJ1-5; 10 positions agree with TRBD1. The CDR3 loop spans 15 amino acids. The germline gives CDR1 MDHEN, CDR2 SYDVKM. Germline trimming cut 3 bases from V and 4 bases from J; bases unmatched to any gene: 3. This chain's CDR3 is CASSFPGQGNQPQHF. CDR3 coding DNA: TGTGCCAGCAGTTTTCCGGGACAGGGGAATCAGCCCCAGCATTTT.

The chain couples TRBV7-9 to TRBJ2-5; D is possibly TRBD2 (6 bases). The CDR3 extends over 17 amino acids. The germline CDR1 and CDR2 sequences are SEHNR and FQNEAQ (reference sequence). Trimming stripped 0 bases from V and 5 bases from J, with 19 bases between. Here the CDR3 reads CASSLAPALTGDETQYF. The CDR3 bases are TGTGCCAGCAGCTTAGCGCCGGCCCTAACGGGAGATGAGACCCAGTACTTC.

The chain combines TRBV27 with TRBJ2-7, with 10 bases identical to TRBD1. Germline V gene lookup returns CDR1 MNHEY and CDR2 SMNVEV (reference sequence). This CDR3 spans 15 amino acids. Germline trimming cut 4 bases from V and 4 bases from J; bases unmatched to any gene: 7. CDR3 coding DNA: TGTGCCAGCAGTTCCCACGGGGACAGGGGTTACGAGCAGTACTTC. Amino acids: CASSSHGDRGYEQYF.

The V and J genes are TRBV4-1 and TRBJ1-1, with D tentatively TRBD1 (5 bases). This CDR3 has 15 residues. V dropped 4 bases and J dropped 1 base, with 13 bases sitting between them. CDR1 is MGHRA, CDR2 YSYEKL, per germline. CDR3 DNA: TGCGCCAGCAGCCCTTCGGAGGGGTGGAACACTGAAGCTTTCTTT. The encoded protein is CASSPSEGWNTEAFF.